The clone carrying this T cell receptor beta chain was picked up a small number of times. Its target is unknown. The data were obtained in a study of blood T cells in healthy people across ages. Study-wide points: Researchers judged that diversity estimates from one million T cells fell short of true values. Among T cells, TCR beta diversity per million cells dropped roughly linearly as age rose. When set beside aged donors, long-lived donors presented more naive CD4+ cells and higher diversity.

For the second PCR, which ran for about 7 to 11 cycles, a sample-barcoded 5' primer and a J-beta primer mix were used. TCRdb re-derived calls from the 5' RACE reads in MiXCR, one entry per CDR3 protein. The top ten hold more than 4% of the sample, which has about 1.5 million distinct CDR3 sequences, roughly 43% seen once. Germline V gene data show CDR1 as ENHRY and CDR2 as SYGVKD. This CDR3 contains 12 residues. Trimming shortened V by 8 bases and J by 4 bases, and 9 bases separated the two germline ends. The sequencing sample was made of blood. This clonotype was sampled from a woman under 30 in good health. This rearrangement joins TRBV10-3 to TRBJ1-5; tentatively, D is TRBD1 (6 bases). The CDR3 nucleotides read TGTGCCATCGGGACAATTAATCAGCCCCAGCATTTT. Translation: CAIGTINQPQHF.